The entry that follows covers one T cell receptor (beta chain) sequence. Its antigen is currently unknown. Molecular barcoded adaptors covering alpha/delta and beta/gamma chains were used on 400 to 450 ng RNA. TCRdb processed the reads anew with MiXCR; each CDR3 protein has one entry. The profile shows around 14,000 distinct CDR3 sequences, about a fifth of them singletons. This sample was taken from a study of read filtering for tumor transcriptome and immune sequencing. For the study at large: Patients were 17 male and approximately 14 female, mean age 65.9 years, range about 47 to 85. R-ISS stage counts were eight or nine for I, about 15 for II, 7 for III. General observations from the study: Single-read clonotypes: roughly four fifths of IR-seq clonotypes (approximately 4% of reads), 65% to 75% of RNA-seq clonotypes (under 50% of reads).

This CDR3 comprises 15 residues. Trimming stripped 3 bases from V and 10 bases from J, with 16 bases between. The TCR was taken from a donor aged 40 or older with multiple myeloma. The J gene is TRBJ1-6, the V gene TRBV12-3 or TRBV12-4, with TRBD1 as a possible D gene (5 bases). Sequenced input: a population of CD138-negative cells sorted from bone marrow. The chain's CDR3 is CASSFRQGDSSPLHF. The CDR3 nucleotides are TGTGCCAGCAGTTTCAGGCAGGGCGATTCATCACCCCTCCACTTT.